Presented here are 6 T cell receptor beta chains from one specimen sequenced in a study of T cells after yellow fever vaccination. TCRdb used MiXCR to reprocess the 5' RACE reads, holding one entry per CDR3 protein. The repertoire includes under 550,000 distinct CDR3 sequences, 21% of them detected once, and roughly 16% sits in the top ten. Sequences were derived from PBMCs, sampled approximately 22 days after the first yellow fever vaccination. The receptors were gathered from a man aged 18 to 29 who received the YFV17D yellow fever vaccine.

The chain recombines TRBV20-1 with TRBJ1-2; TRBD1 agrees at 7 bases. The CDR3 loop spans 15 amino acids. Trimming cost V 3 bases and J 4 bases; bases outside gene matches: 11. Germline V gene data show CDR1 as DFQATT and CDR2 as SNEGSKA (reference sequence). CDR3 loop: CSARLPGQIIYGYTF. For the CDR3, the DNA is TGCAGTGCTAGGCTACCGGGACAGATTATCTATGGCTACACCTTC.

The gene calls are TRBV11-1 and TRBJ2-5, with 11 bases matching TRBD2. The germline V gene encodes CDR1 SGHAT and CDR2 FQDESV (reference sequence). The V segment lost 5 bases and the J segment 2 bases; nucleotides outside the gene matches: 7. The CDR3 consists of 16 residues. CDR3 DNA: TGTGCCAGCAGCGCTCAACTAGCGGGGGTGCAAGAGACCCAGTACTTC. It yields the protein CASSAQLAGVQETQYF.

This clonotype has a handful of counts. CDR3 region: CASSPWALDDTQYF. CDR3 DNA: TGTGCCAGTAGCCCCTGGGCTCTAGATGATACGCAGTATTTT. V is TRBV19 and J is TRBJ2-3; D is unresolved. Germline V gene data show CDR1 as LNHDA and CDR2 as SQIVND (reference sequence). The CDR3 runs to 14 residues. V lost 6 bases and J 6 bases, leaving 16 bases between the germline ends.

The rearrangement joins TRBV7-9 to TRBJ2-1, with 10 bases aligning to TRBD1. Germline lookup yields CDR1 SEHNR and CDR2 FQNEAQ (reference sequence). V lost 6 bases and J lost 10; bases outside the gene matches: 9. The CDR3 runs 14 residues. CDR3 nucleotides: TGTGCCAGCAGTCCTGAGCGGGACAGGGGAGAGCAGTTCTTC. It encodes CASSPERDRGEQFF.

The genes are TRBV20-1 and TRBJ1-4; 8 bases fit TRBD1. Germline values: CDR1 DFQATT, CDR2 SNEGSKA (reference sequence). The CDR3 is made up of 14 amino acids. With 6 bases clipped from V and 7 bases from J, the junction kept 10 bases outside the gene matches. The CDR3 DNA sequence: TGCAGTGCCTTAGGGGGGACAGGACCTGAAAAACTGTTTTTT. Its protein product is CSALGGTGPEKLFF.

The gene calls are TRBV9 and TRBJ1-1; D is perhaps TRBD1 (6 bases). CDR3 length equals 15 residues. Trimming left V 4 bases short and J 1 base short, with 14 bases between. CDR1 is SGDLS and CDR2 is YYNGEE in the germline V gene. In nucleotides, the CDR3 is TGTGCCAGCAGCCCCATGACAGGAAAGAACACTGAAGCTTTCTTT. Its protein is CASSPMTGKNTEAFF.